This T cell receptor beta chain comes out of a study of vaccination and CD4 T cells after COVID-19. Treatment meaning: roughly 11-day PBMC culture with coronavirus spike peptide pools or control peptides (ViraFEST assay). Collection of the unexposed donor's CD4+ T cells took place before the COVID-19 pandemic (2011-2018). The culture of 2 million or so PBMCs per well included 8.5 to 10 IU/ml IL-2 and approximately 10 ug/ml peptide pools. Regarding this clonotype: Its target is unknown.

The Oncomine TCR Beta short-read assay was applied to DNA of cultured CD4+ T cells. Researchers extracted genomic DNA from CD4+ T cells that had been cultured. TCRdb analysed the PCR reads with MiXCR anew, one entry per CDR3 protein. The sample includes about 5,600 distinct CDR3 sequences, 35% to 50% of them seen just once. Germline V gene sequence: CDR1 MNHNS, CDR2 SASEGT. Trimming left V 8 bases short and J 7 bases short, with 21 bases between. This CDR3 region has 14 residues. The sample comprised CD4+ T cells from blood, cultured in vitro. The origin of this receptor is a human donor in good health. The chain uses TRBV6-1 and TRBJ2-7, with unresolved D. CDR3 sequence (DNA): TGTGCCAGCGACGGTCGGGCTCCTCTTGGGGAGCAGTACTTC. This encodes CASDGRAPLGEQYF.